What follows is one T cell receptor beta chain and its context. Antigen unknown. Clones were sequenced by immunoSEQ multiplex PCR, and TCRdb holds only the in-frame ones, with some missing. The sample shows 150,000 to 200,000 clones, 91% of them seen only once. Combined were second doses at about 4 or about 12 weeks. These data come from a study of T cell responses to AZD1222 COVID-19 vaccine. General study findings and limits: Donor demographics were predominantly white British with a female majority; clonal diversity may be underestimated. Repertoires were sampled only after the peak T cell response. Reports say nearly half of spike-specific TCRs go after unmutated variant regions.

The CDR3 runs 13 residues. Trimming shortened V by 1 base and J by 5 bases, and 8 bases separated the two germline ends. Germline CDR1 SGHAT, CDR2 FQNNGV. The chain joins TRBV11-2 to TRBJ1-2; perhaps TRBD1 as D (5 bases). The material sequenced was peripheral blood, taken 28 days after the second AZD1222 dose. This TCR derives from an adult who received the AZD1222 COVID-19 vaccine. The CDR3 loop is CASSLGDVYGYTF. The CDR3, as DNA: TGTGCCAGCAGCTTAGGGGACGTATATGGCTACACCTTC. Drawing the rest from reference TRBV11-2 and TRBJ1-2, the complete variable domain is EAGVAQSPRYKIIEKRQSVAFWCNPISGHATLYWYQQILGQGPKLLIQFQNNGVVDDSQLPKDRFSAERLKGVDSTLKIQPAKLEDSAVYLCASSLGDVYGYTFGSGTRLTVV.